These 9 T cell receptor beta chains originate from one sample sequenced in a study of technical replicates of blood from several donors. The method was immunoSEQ multiplex PCR; TCRdb's version includes in-frame clones alone and lacks a portion of them. Altogether around 16,000 clones are present, roughly nine tenths being singletons, with the ten largest covering about 11%. The specimen was PBMCs. The origin of the receptors is a human donor in good health.

The V gene is TRBV27, the J gene TRBJ1-5; 9 bases line up with TRBD1. Germline CDR1 reads MNHEY; CDR2 reads SMNVEV (reference sequence). This CDR3 is 16 amino acids long. The V gene end was trimmed by 10 bases and the J gene end by 1 base; junction bases not matched to a gene: 11. CDR3 protein: CATGVGTGQSNQPQHF. The CDR3 DNA follows: TGTGCCACCGGGGTGGGGACAGGGCAAAGCAATCAGCCCCAGCATTTT.

The rearrangement uses TRBV10-1 and TRBJ2-7, with a tentative D call TRBD2 (5 bases). CDR1 and CDR2 (germline): WNHNN, SYGVQD (reference sequence). The CDR3 contains 13 residues. V lost 5 bases to trimming and J lost 0 bases, with 8 bases between them. The CDR3 is CASSPGSSYEQYF. The DNA of the CDR3 is TGCGCCAGCAGTCCGGGATCCTCCTACGAGCAGTACTTC.

The chain joins TRBV7-9 to TRBJ2-2; D is possibly TRBD2 (5 bases). CDR1 is SEHNR, CDR2 FQNEAQ, per germline (reference sequence). The CDR3 runs 13 residues. The ends were cut back, 7 bases at V and 8 bases at J, with 14 bases in the middle. CDR3 sequence: CASTYGTGGELFF. The CDR3, as DNA: TGTGCCAGCACCTACGGCACGGGGGGGGAGCTGTTTTTT.

J is TRBJ1-2 and V is TRBV6-5; no firm D call. V lost 2 bases and J 8 bases, leaving 12 bases between the germline ends. The CDR3 totals 13 residues. Germline CDR1 MNHEY, CDR2 SVGAGI. The CDR3 region is CASSYSGKNGYTF. The CDR3 DNA sequence: TGTGCCAGCAGTTACAGCGGTAAAAACGGCTACACCTTC.

The chain recombines TRBV6-5 with TRBJ2-7; 9 positions agree with TRBD1. Germline V CDR1 and CDR2: MNHEY, SVGAGI. V dropped 0 bases and J dropped 5; count of bases not matched to a gene: 8. The CDR3 length is 16 residues. The CDR3 bases are TGTGCCAGCAGTTACTCGACCGGGACAGGGACTGACGAGCAGTACTTC. Protein: CASSYSTGTGTDEQYF.

The chain employs TRBV28 and TRBJ2-5; D might be TRBD1 (7 bases). This CDR3 has 15 amino acids. The V gene lost 7 bases and the J gene lost 0 bases, with 15 bases spanning the gap. The germline V gene encodes CDR1 MDHEN and CDR2 SYDVKM. The CDR3 nucleotides read TGTGCCAGCAAGGAGGGCAGGGGGTACCAAGAGACCCAGTACTTC. Encoded protein: CASKEGRGYQETQYF.

The rearrangement uses TRBV6-1 and TRBJ2-7; TRBD2 matches at 10 bases. The CDR3 extends over 15 amino acids. The germline CDR1 and CDR2 sequences are MNHNS and SASEGT. With 5 bases clipped from V and 2 bases from J, the junction kept 6 bases outside the gene matches. The DNA of the CDR3 is TGTGCCAGCAGTAAAGAAGCGGGAGGGACCTACGAGCAGTACTTC. Translation gives CASSKEAGGTYEQYF.

The rearrangement links TRBV18 to TRBJ1-5, with 7 bases identical to TRBD1. The germline gives CDR1 KGHSH, CDR2 LQKENI. The CDR3 loop spans 14 amino acids. After removal of 3 bases from V and 5 bases from J, the junction contained 4 bases not matched to a gene. The DNA of the CDR3 is TGTGCCAGCTCACCGGAGAGGGGGCATCAGCCCCAGCATTTT. This sequence encodes CASSPERGHQPQHF.

J is TRBJ2-2 and V is TRBV7-8; 15 bases agree with TRBD2. Germline V gene data show CDR1 as SGHVS and CDR2 as FQNEAQ. The junction had 13 bases not matched to a gene; V was cut back by 7 bases and J by 7 bases. The length of the CDR3 is 18 residues. The DNA of the CDR3 is TGTGCCAGCACCACCCTCGTGGGACTAGCGGGAGGAGGCGGGGAGCTGTTTTTT. This codes for CASTTLVGLAGGGGELFF.